This T cell receptor (beta chain) stems from a study of blood T cell repertoires in COVID-19. About the research overall: Sources were T cells, B-cell-depleted T cells, or PBMCs; the material itself was cDNA or gDNA.

Some clones are missing from TCRdb's copy, which holds only in-frame ones; the method was immunoSEQ multiplex PCR. In the table there are 250,000 or so clones, more than 70% of which are singletons. The receptor was isolated from a woman aged 45 to 65 who had recovered from COVID-19. Specimen: PBMCs or T cells enriched from blood (not recorded which).

The CDR3 region has the DNA TGCGCCAGCAGCCAAGTAATAGCGGGGGGGCTAACAGATACGCAGTATTTT. Translating it yields CASSQVIAGGLTDTQYF. The chain employs TRBV4-3 and TRBJ2-3; 11 bases line up with TRBD2. CDR1 is LGHNA and CDR2 is YSLEER in the germline V gene. This CDR3 is built from 17 residues. With 1 base clipped from V and 3 bases from J, the junction kept 6 bases outside the gene matches.